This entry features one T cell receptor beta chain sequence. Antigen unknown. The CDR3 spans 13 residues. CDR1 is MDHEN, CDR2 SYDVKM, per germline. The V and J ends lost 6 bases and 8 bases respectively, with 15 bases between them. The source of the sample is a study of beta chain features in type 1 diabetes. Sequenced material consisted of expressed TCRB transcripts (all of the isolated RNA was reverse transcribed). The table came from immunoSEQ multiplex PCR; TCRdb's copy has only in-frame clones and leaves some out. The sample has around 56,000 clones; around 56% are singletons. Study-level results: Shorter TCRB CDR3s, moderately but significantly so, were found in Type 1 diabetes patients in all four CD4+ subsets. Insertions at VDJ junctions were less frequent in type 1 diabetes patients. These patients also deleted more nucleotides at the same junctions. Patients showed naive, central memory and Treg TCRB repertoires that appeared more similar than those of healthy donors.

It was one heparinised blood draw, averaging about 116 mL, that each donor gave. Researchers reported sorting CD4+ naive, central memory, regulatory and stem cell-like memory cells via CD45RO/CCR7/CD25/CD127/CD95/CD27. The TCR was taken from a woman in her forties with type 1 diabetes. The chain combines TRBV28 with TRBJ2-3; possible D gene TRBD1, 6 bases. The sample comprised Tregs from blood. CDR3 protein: CASRAGQLSTQYF. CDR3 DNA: TGTGCCAGCAGGGCTGGACAGCTCTCTACGCAGTATTTT.